Listed below are T cell receptor beta chains from one sample, sequenced in a study of Tregs in tolerant kidney transplant recipients. Generated by immunoSEQ multiplex PCR, the TCRdb table keeps only in-frame clones and is missing some. The data hold about 78,000 clones, with around 93% observed a single time. The specimen comprised Tregs from blood, sampled before the transplant. Source of these receptors: a human donor who received a combined kidney and bone marrow transplant. Both conserved end residues are part of each CDR3. D genes are given only for firm matches. The size entry is marked missing in some rows and otherwise reads once, few, many or a size class.

abundance: .
j_gene: TRBJ2-3
d_gene: TRBD2
v_gene: TRBV13
CDR3aa: CASSQTSGSTDTQYF
CDR3nt: TGTGCCAGCAGCCAAACTAGCGGGAGCACAGATACGCAGTATTTT

abundance: .
j_gene: TRBJ2-1
d_gene: TRBD2
v_gene: TRBV28
CDR3aa: CASGQLAGGLYNEQFF
CDR3nt: TGTGCCAGCGGCCAACTAGCGGGAGGCCTCTACAATGAGCAGTTCTTC

abundance: few
j_gene: TRBJ1-2
d_gene: .
v_gene: TRBV28
CDR3aa: CASTLGGRDYGYTF
CDR3nt: TGTGCCAGCACCCTGGGGGGCCGGGACTATGGCTACACCTTC

abundance: .
j_gene: TRBJ2-2
d_gene: TRBD2
v_gene: TRBV27
CDR3aa: CASSSSGRLSGELFF
CDR3nt: TGTGCCAGCAGTTCCAGCGGGAGGCTCTCCGGGGAGCTGTTTTTT

abundance: .
j_gene: TRBJ2-1
d_gene: .
v_gene: TRBV6-4
CDR3aa: CASSDQGGNEQFF
CDR3nt: TGTGCCAGCAGTGACCAGGGAGGCAATGAGCAGTTCTTC

abundance: .
j_gene: TRBJ2-3
d_gene: .
v_gene: TRBV5-1
CDR3aa: CASSLPITSTDTQYF
CDR3nt: TGCGCCAGCAGCCTTCCAATTACTAGCACAGATACGCAGTATTTT

abundance: .
j_gene: TRBJ1-1
d_gene: .
v_gene: TRBV2
CDR3aa: CASVGHLNTEAFF
CDR3nt: TGTGCCAGCGTCGGACACCTGAACACTGAAGCTTTCTTT

abundance: .
j_gene: TRBJ1-5
d_gene: TRBD1
v_gene: TRBV2
CDR3aa: CASSGSGGQPQHF
CDR3nt: TGTGCCAGCAGTGGGTCAGGGGGTCAGCCCCAGCATTTT

abundance: .
j_gene: TRBJ2-1
d_gene: TRBD2
v_gene: TRBV5-1
CDR3aa: CASSLGGSQPNEQFF
CDR3nt: TGCGCCAGCAGCTTGGGCGGGAGCCAACCCAATGAGCAGTTCTTC

abundance: .
j_gene: TRBJ2-3
d_gene: .
v_gene: TRBV9
CDR3aa: CASSVGLSSTDTQYF
CDR3nt: TGTGCCAGCAGCGTGGGACTCTCGAGCACAGATACGCAGTATTTT

abundance: .
j_gene: TRBJ2-5
d_gene: .
v_gene: TRBV2
CDR3aa: CASSLQETQYF
CDR3nt: TGTGCCAGCAGTCTCCAAGAGACCCAGTACTTC

abundance: .
j_gene: TRBJ1-5
d_gene: TRBD1
v_gene: TRBV4-2
CDR3aa: CASSQEGTGGNQPQHF
CDR3nt: TGTGCCAGCAGCCAAGAGGGGACAGGGGGCAATCAGCCCCAGCATTTT

abundance: once
j_gene: TRBJ1-5
d_gene: .
v_gene: TRBV28
CDR3aa: CASSPPRGPMSNQPQHF
CDR3nt: TGTGCCAGCAGTCCGCCCCGGGGTCCGATGAGCAATCAGCCCCAGCATTTT

abundance: .
j_gene: TRBJ2-3
d_gene: TRBD2
v_gene: TRBV5-1
CDR3aa: CASSLLKLTSGSTDTQYF
CDR3nt: TGCGCCAGCAGCTTGTTAAAGCTAACTAGCGGAAGCACAGATACGCAGTATTTT

abundance: .
j_gene: TRBJ2-1
d_gene: .
v_gene: TRBV7-3
CDR3aa: CASSRDGDNEQFF
CDR3nt: TGTGCCAGCAGCCGGGACGGGGACAATGAGCAGTTCTTC

abundance: .
j_gene: TRBJ2-2
d_gene: TRBD1
v_gene: TRBV19
CDR3aa: CASSIEDRGTGELFF
CDR3nt: TGTGCCAGTAGTATAGAGGACAGGGGGACCGGGGAGCTGTTTTTT

abundance: .
j_gene: TRBJ2-5
d_gene: .
v_gene: TRBV19
CDR3aa: CASSSQQGTQETQYF
CDR3nt: TGTGCCAGTAGTTCACAACAGGGAACCCAAGAGACCCAGTACTTC

abundance: .
j_gene: TRBJ1-5
d_gene: .
v_gene: TRBV4-1
CDR3aa: CASSQGNSGRSNQPQHF
CDR3nt: TGCGCCAGCAGCCAAGGGAACTCAGGGCGGAGCAATCAGCCCCAGCATTTT

abundance: .
j_gene: TRBJ1-2
d_gene: .
v_gene: TRBV4-3
CDR3aa: CASSQENSQASAGGNYGYTF
CDR3nt: TGCGCCAGCAGCCAAGAAAACTCCCAGGCGTCAGCTGGGGGAAACTATGGCTACACCTTC

abundance: .
j_gene: TRBJ2-7
d_gene: TRBD2
v_gene: TRBV28
CDR3aa: CASRRRTHFSGRVEAYEQYF
CDR3nt: TGTGCCAGCAGGCGGAGGACCCATTTTAGCGGGAGGGTAGAGGCCTACGAGCAGTACTTC

abundance: .
j_gene: TRBJ2-3
d_gene: .
v_gene: TRBV11-3
CDR3aa: CASSLGTNTDTQYF
CDR3nt: TGTGCCAGCAGCTTAGGGACAAACACAGATACGCAGTATTTT

abundance: once
j_gene: TRBJ1-5
d_gene: TRBD1
v_gene: TRBV7-9
CDR3aa: CASSLGQGKNQPQHF
CDR3nt: TGTGCCAGCAGCTTAGGACAGGGAAAGAATCAGCCCCAGCATTTT

abundance: .
j_gene: TRBJ2-1
d_gene: TRBD2
v_gene: TRBV10-2
CDR3aa: CASSSSGRANEQFF
CDR3nt: TGCGCCAGCAGTTCTAGCGGGAGAGCTAATGAGCAGTTCTTC

abundance: .
j_gene: TRBJ1-5
d_gene: .
v_gene: TRBV2
CDR3aa: CASSEGDQPQHF
CDR3nt: TGTGCCAGCAGTGAAGGGGATCAGCCCCAGCATTTT

abundance: .
j_gene: TRBJ2-3
d_gene: .
v_gene: TRBV28
CDR3aa: CASSFAGMPNTQYF
CDR3nt: TGTGCCAGCAGTTTCGCGGGAATGCCCAATACGCAGTATTTT

abundance: .
j_gene: TRBJ2-1
d_gene: TRBD2
v_gene: TRBV10-3
CDR3aa: CAINEPRTSGSYNEQFF
CDR3nt: TGTGCCATCAATGAGCCTCGGACTAGCGGGAGCTACAATGAGCAGTTCTTC

abundance: .
j_gene: TRBJ2-2
d_gene: .
v_gene: TRBV30
CDR3aa: CAWSVQGWGGDGELFF
CDR3nt: TGTGCCTGGAGTGTACAGGGGTGGGGAGGGGACGGGGAGCTGTTTTTT

abundance: .
j_gene: TRBJ2-1
d_gene: .
v_gene: TRBV4-2
CDR3aa: CASSPFRGSYNEQFF
CDR3nt: TGTGCCAGCAGCCCGTTCCGGGGCTCCTACAATGAGCAGTTCTTC

abundance: .
j_gene: TRBJ1-1
d_gene: TRBD1
v_gene: TRBV30
CDR3aa: CAWDRGGGTEAFF
CDR3nt: TGTGCCTGGGACAGGGGAGGAGGGACTGAAGCTTTCTTT

abundance: .
j_gene: TRBJ2-7
d_gene: .
v_gene: TRBV27
CDR3aa: CASSTRGPTDEQYF
CDR3nt: TGTGCCAGCAGTACCCGGGGGCCCACGGACGAGCAGTACTTC

abundance: .
j_gene: TRBJ1-4
d_gene: .
v_gene: TRBV7-9
CDR3aa: CASSLGGLEKLFF
CDR3nt: TGTGCCAGCAGCTTAGGAGGGTTAGAAAAACTGTTTTTT

abundance: .
j_gene: TRBJ2-1
d_gene: .
v_gene: TRBV21-1
CDR3aa: CASKEGQWGPLNNEQFF
CDR3nt: TGTGCCAGCAAAGAGGGGCAGTGGGGCCCACTTAACAATGAGCAGTTCTTC

abundance: .
j_gene: TRBJ1-3
d_gene: .
v_gene: TRBV5-4
CDR3aa: CASSLGAGGNSGNTIYF
CDR3nt: TGTGCCAGCAGCTTGGGTGCAGGTGGGAACTCTGGAAACACCATATATTTT

abundance: few
j_gene: TRBJ2-5
d_gene: .
v_gene: TRBV11-2
CDR3aa: CASRVQETQYF
CDR3nt: TGTGCCAGCAGGGTACAAGAGACCCAGTACTTC

abundance: .
j_gene: TRBJ2-7
d_gene: .
v_gene: TRBV6-1
CDR3aa: CASTESYEQYF
CDR3nt: TGTGCCAGCACTGAATCCTACGAGCAGTACTTC

abundance: .
j_gene: TRBJ2-2
d_gene: .
v_gene: TRBV2
CDR3aa: CASSGHLRAGELFF
CDR3nt: TGTGCCAGCAGTGGGCACCTAAGGGCCGGGGAGCTGTTTTTT

abundance: .
j_gene: TRBJ2-1
d_gene: TRBD1
v_gene: TRBV7-9
CDR3aa: CASSSTGATYNEQFF
CDR3nt: TGTGCCAGCAGCTCGACAGGGGCCACCTACAATGAGCAGTTCTTC

abundance: .
j_gene: TRBJ2-6
d_gene: .
v_gene: TRBV6-5
CDR3aa: CASSTGEAGANVLTF
CDR3nt: TGTGCCAGCAGCACAGGGGAGGCTGGGGCCAACGTCCTGACTTTC

abundance: once
j_gene: TRBJ1-2
d_gene: .
v_gene: TRBV2
CDR3aa: CASSEVEEMSGYTF
CDR3nt: TGTGCCAGCAGTGAGGTTGAGGAGATGAGTGGCTACACCTTC

abundance: .
j_gene: TRBJ1-5
d_gene: .
v_gene: TRBV23-1
CDR3aa: CASSRKRGRDWNQPQHF
CDR3nt: TGCGCCAGCAGTCGCAAAAGGGGCAGGGACTGGAATCAGCCCCAGCATTTT

abundance: .
j_gene: TRBJ2-1
d_gene: TRBD1
v_gene: TRBV7-2
CDR3aa: CASSISGTGVYNEQFF
CDR3nt: TGTGCCAGCAGCATCTCCGGGACAGGGGTTTACAATGAGCAGTTCTTC

abundance: .
j_gene: TRBJ1-4
d_gene: .
v_gene: TRBV9
CDR3aa: CASSPRTSGNEKLFF
CDR3nt: TGTGCCAGCAGCCCCCGCACGTCGGGGAATGAAAAACTGTTTTTT

abundance: .
j_gene: TRBJ2-3
d_gene: TRBD2
v_gene: TRBV19
CDR3aa: CASRSLAGGGDTQYF
CDR3nt: TGTGCCAGTAGGTCACTAGCGGGAGGTGGAGATACGCAGTATTTT

abundance: .
j_gene: TRBJ2-1
d_gene: TRBD1
v_gene: TRBV19
CDR3aa: CASRLYSEGAEFF
CDR3nt: TGTGCCAGTAGGCTCTATTCTGAGGGGGCAGAGTTCTTC

abundance: .
j_gene: TRBJ2-7
d_gene: TRBD1
v_gene: TRBV7-8
CDR3aa: CASSHDREHEQYF
CDR3nt: TGTGCCAGCAGCCATGACAGGGAGCACGAGCAGTACTTC

abundance: once
j_gene: TRBJ2-5
d_gene: TRBD1
v_gene: TRBV29-1
CDR3aa: CSVVGTGPETQYF
CDR3nt: TGCAGCGTTGTAGGGACAGGGCCAGAGACCCAGTACTTC

abundance: .
j_gene: TRBJ2-3
d_gene: TRBD2
v_gene: TRBV6-5
CDR3aa: CASSLAGVGTDTQYF
CDR3nt: TGTGCCAGCAGCTTAGCGGGAGTTGGCACAGATACGCAGTATTTT

abundance: .
j_gene: TRBJ2-1
d_gene: TRBD1
v_gene: TRBV2
CDR3aa: CASSLFGTGTYNEQFF
CDR3nt: TGTGCCAGCAGTCTATTCGGGACAGGGACCTACAATGAGCAGTTCTTC